This T cell receptor (beta chain) was retrieved from a study of blood T cells in healthy people across ages. Study-level background: Template switching picked up about one barcoded beta molecule for each two T cells. Study results and limitations: Naive CD4+ cell counts and diversity both ran higher in long-lived than in aged donors. TCR beta diversity per million T cells fell roughly linearly with age.

This clonotype was seen only a few times. Its antigen is undetermined. With V trimmed by 5 bases and J by 0 bases, 4 bases remained unmatched. This CDR3 contains 15 residues. A second roughly 6 to 12 cycle PCR used barcoded and J-beta primers. TCRdb reanalysed the 5' RACE reads using MiXCR and keeps one entry per CDR3 protein. The repertoire holds about 1 million distinct CDR3 sequences, with around 45% as singletons. Isolated per sample were at least 7 million PBMCs. The receptor was derived from an older woman in good health. This chain uses TRBV12-3 or TRBV12-4 with TRBJ2-3, with 8 bases matching TRBD1. Input material: blood. The DNA for the CDR3 is TGTGCCAGCAGTACCCGACAGGGGAGCACAGATACGCAGTATTTT. Amino acids: CASSTRQGSTDTQYF.